Sequencing of this T cell receptor beta chain was carried out in a study of blood T cells in healthy people across ages. Study overall: Per two T cells, template switching captured roughly one barcoded beta molecule.

Study-level results: Older age coincided with a roughly linear decline in TCR beta diversity per million T cells. More naive CD4+ cells and higher diversity were found in long-lived than in aged donors.

This clonotype has at least ten counts. Its antigen is undetermined. Together with a sample-barcoded 5' primer, a J-beta primer mix was included in a second PCR lasting about 7 to 12 cycles. MiXCR, applied by TCRdb to the 5' RACE reads, yields one record per CDR3 protein. The data hold 1.5 million to 2 million distinct CDR3 sequences, with about two fifths observed a single time. The germline V gene has CDR1 KGHSH and CDR2 LQKENI. CDR3 length: 13 amino acids. V lost 8 bases, J lost 3 bases, and 13 bases lay in between. Sequenced material: blood. V usage is TRBV18 and J usage is TRBJ1-2, with D tentatively TRBD1 (5 bases). The origin of this receptor is a human donor in good health. DNA for the CDR3: TGTGCCAGCGTTCAACCGGGACACTATGGCTACACCTTC. It codes for CASVQPGHYGYTF.